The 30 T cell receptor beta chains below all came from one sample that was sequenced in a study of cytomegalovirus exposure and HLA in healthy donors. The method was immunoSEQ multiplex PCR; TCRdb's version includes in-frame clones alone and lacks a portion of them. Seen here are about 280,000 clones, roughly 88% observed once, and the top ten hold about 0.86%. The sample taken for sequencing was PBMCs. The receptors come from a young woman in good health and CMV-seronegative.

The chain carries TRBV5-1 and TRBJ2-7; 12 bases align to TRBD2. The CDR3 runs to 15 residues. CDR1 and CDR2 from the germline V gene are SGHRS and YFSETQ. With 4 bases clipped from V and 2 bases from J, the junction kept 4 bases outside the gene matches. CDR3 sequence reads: CASSLAGGGTYEQYF. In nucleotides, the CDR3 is TGCGCCAGCAGCCTAGCGGGAGGGGGTACCTACGAGCAGTACTTC.

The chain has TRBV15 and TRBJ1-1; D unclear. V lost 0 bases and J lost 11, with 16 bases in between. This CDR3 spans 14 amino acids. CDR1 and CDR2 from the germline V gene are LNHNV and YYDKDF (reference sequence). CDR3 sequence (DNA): TGTGCCACCAGCAGAGATCTTCGGGAAATGGGGGCTTTCTTT. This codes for CATSRDLREMGAFF.

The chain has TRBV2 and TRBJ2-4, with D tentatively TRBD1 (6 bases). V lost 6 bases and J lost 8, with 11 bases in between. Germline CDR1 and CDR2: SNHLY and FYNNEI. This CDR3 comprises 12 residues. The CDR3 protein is CASSQGGDIQYF. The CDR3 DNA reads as TGTGCCAGCAGCCAAGGGGGTGACATTCAGTACTTC.

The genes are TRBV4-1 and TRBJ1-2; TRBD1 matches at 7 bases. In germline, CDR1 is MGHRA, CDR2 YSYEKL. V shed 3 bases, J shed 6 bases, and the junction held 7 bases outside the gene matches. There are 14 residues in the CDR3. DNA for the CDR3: TGCGCCAGCAGCCAGCCCCAGGGGGGAAATGGCTACACCTTC. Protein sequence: CASSQPQGGNGYTF.

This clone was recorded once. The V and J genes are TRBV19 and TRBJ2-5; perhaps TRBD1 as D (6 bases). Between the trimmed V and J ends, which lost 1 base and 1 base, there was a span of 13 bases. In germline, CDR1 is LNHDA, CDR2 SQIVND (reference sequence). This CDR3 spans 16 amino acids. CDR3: CASSIGGRGFQETQYF. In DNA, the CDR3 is TGTGCCAGTAGTATAGGAGGCAGGGGTTTCCAAGAGACCCAGTACTTC.

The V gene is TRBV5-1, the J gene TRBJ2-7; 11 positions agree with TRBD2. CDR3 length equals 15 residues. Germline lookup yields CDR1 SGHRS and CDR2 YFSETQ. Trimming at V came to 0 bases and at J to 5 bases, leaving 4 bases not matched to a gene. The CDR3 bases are TGCGCCAGCAGCTTGGGACTGACTAGCGGGAACGAGCAGTACTTC. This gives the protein CASSLGLTSGNEQYF.

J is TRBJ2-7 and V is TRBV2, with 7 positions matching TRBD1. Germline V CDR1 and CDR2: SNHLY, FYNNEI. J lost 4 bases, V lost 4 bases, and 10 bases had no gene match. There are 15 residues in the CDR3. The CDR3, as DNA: TGTGCCAGCAGTGTGCAGGGACAGCGATCGTACGAGCAGTACTTC. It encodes CASSVQGQRSYEQYF.

CDR3 DNA: TGTGCCAGCAGCTTCGAGATAGCGGGGAACAATGAGCAGTTCTTC. It translates to CASSFEIAGNNEQFF. The chain employs TRBV7-2 and TRBJ2-1; 8 nucleotides agree with TRBD2. CDR3 size: 15 residues. Germline V lookup: CDR1 SGHTA, CDR2 FQGNSA. J lost 5 bases, V lost 3 bases, and 6 bases had no gene match.

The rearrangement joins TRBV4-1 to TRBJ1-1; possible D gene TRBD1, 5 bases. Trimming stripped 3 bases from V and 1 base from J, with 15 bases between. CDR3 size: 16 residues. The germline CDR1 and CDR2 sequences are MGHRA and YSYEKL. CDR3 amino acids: CASSHPNAGWNTEAFF. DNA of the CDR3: TGCGCCAGCAGCCATCCAAACGCAGGGTGGAACACTGAAGCTTTCTTT.

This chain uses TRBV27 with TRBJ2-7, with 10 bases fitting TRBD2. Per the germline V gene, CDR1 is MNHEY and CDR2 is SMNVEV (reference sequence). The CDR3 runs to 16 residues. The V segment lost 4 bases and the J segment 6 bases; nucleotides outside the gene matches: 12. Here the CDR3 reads CASSSGISGRVTEQYF. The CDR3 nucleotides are TGTGCCAGCAGTTCCGGTATAAGCGGGAGGGTGACCGAGCAGTACTTC.

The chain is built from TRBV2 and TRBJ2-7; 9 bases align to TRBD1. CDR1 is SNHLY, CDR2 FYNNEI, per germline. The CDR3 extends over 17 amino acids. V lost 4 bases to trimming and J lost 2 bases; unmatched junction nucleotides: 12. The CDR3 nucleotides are TGTGCCAGCAGTGTACCCACAGGGACAGGGATTACCTACGAGCAGTACTTC. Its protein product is CASSVPTGTGITYEQYF.

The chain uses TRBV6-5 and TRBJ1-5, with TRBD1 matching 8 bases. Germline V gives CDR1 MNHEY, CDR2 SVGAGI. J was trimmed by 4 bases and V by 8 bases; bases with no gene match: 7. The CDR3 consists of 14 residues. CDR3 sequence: CASGQTGENQPQHF. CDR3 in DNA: TGTGCCAGCGGACAGACAGGGGAGAATCAGCCCCAGCATTTT.

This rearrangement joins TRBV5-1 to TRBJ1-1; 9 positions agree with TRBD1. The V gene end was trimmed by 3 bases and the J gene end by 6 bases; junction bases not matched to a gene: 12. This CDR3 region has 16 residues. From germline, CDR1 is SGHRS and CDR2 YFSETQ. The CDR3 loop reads CASSWNDGQGIPEAFF. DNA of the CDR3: TGCGCCAGCAGCTGGAACGACGGACAGGGGATCCCTGAAGCTTTCTTT.

The CDR3 DNA reads TGTGCCAGCAGTCCTCCCATGGGTAGCGGATACTCCACAGATACGCAGTATTTT. Amino acid sequence: CASSPPMGSGYSTDTQYF. The V call is TRBV28, the J call TRBJ2-3; a weak D match, TRBD2 (6 bases). Germline V lookup: CDR1 MDHEN, CDR2 SYDVKM. Trimming took 5 bases from V and 2 from J, leaving 23 bases between them. The CDR3 has 18 residues.

CDR3 in amino acids: CASSGGLAGGRYYEQYF. The CDR3 DNA reads TGTGCCAGCAGTGGGGGACTAGCGGGAGGGCGCTATTACGAGCAGTACTTC. V usage is TRBV6-1 and J usage is TRBJ2-7, with 16 nucleotides matching TRBD2. There are 17 residues in the CDR3. Germline CDR1 is MNHNS and CDR2 is SASEGT. Trimming took 4 bases from V and 4 from J; bases not matched to a gene: 7.

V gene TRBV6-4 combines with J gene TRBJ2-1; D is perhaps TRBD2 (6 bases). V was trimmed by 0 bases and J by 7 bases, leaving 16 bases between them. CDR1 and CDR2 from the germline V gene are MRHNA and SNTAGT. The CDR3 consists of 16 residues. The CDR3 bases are TGTGCCAGCAGTGACTCGAACGGGGCGACTAGTAATGAGCAGTTCTTC. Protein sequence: CASSDSNGATSNEQFF.

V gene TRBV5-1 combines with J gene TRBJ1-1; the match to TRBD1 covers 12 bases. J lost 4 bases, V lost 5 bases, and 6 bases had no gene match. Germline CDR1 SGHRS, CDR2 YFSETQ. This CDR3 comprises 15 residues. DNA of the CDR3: TGCGCCAGCAGGCCGGGACAGGGGGCAGTCACTGAAGCTTTCTTT. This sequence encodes CASRPGQGAVTEAFF.

CDR3 sequence: CSVGPGTAFRDGYTF. The CDR3 nucleotides read TGCAGCGTTGGCCCCGGGACAGCCTTCAGGGATGGCTACACCTTC. The V and J genes are TRBV29-1 and TRBJ1-2; 7 positions match TRBD1. The CDR3 totals 15 residues. The trim removed 4 bases at V and 6 bases at J, leaving 14 bases unmatched. CDR1 is SQVTM, CDR2 ANQGSEA, per germline. Full variable domain (remainder filled in from reference TRBV29-1 and TRBJ1-2): SAVISQKPSRDICQRGTSLTIQCQVDSQVTMMFWYRQQPGQSLTLIATANQGSEATYESGFVIDKFPISRPNLTFSTLTVSNMSPEDSSIYLCSVGPGTAFRDGYTFGSGTRLTVV.

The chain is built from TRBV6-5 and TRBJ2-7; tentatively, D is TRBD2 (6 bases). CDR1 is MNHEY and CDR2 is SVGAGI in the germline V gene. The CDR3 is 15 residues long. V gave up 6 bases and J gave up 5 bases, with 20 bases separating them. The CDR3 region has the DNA TGTGCCAGCAGCTGGGGGAGGCTAGATCACGACGAGCAGTACTTC. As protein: CASSWGRLDHDEQYF.

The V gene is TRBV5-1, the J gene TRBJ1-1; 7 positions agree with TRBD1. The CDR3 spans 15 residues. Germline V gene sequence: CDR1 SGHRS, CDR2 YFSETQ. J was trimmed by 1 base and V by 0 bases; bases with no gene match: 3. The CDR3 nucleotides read TGCGCCAGCAGCTTGGCCACAGGGGAGAACACTGAAGCTTTCTTT. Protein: CASSLATGENTEAFF.

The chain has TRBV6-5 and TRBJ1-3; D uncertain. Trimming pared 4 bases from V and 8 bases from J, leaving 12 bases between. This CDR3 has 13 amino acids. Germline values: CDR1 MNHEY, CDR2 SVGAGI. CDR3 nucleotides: TGTGCCAGCAGTTCGTCAGGCCTGGACACCATATATTTT. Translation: CASSSSGLDTIYF.

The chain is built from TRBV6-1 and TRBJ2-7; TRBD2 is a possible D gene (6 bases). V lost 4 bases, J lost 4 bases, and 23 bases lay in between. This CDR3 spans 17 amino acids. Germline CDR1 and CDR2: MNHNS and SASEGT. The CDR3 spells CASSAYMGGLQVYEQYF. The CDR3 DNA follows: TGTGCCAGCAGTGCGTATATGGGAGGACTCCAAGTTTACGAGCAGTACTTC.

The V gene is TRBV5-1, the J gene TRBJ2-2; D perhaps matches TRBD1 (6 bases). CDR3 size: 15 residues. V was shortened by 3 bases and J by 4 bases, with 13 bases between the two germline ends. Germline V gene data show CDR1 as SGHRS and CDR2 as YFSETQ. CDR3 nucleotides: TGCGCCAGCAGCTGGAACAGGGATGGCACCGGGGAGCTGTTTTTT. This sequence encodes CASSWNRDGTGELFF. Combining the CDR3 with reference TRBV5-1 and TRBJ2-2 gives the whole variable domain KAGVTQTPRYLIKTRGQQVTLSCSPISGHRSVSWYQQTPGQGLQFLFEYFSETQRNKGNFPGRFSGRQFSNSRSEMNVSTLELGDSALYLCASSWNRDGTGELFFGEGSRLTVL.

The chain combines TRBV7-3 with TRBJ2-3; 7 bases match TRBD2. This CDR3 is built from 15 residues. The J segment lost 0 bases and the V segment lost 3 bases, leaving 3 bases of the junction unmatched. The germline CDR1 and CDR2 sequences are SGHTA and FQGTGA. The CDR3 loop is CASSLGGRSTDTQYF. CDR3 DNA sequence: TGTGCCAGCAGCTTGGGCGGGAGAAGCACAGATACGCAGTATTTT.

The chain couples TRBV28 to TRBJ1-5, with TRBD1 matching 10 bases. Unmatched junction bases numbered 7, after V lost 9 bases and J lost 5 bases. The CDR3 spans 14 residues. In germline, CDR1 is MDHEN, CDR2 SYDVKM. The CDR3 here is CASTDRGPYQPQHF. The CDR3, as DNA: TGTGCCAGTACTGACAGGGGGCCGTATCAGCCCCAGCATTTT.

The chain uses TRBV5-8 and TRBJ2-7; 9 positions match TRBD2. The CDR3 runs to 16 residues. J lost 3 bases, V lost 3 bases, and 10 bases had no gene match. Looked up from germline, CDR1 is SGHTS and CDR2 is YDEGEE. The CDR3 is CASSSGALTSGYEQYF. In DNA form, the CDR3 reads TGTGCCAGCAGCTCAGGCGCATTGACTAGCGGCTACGAGCAGTACTTC.

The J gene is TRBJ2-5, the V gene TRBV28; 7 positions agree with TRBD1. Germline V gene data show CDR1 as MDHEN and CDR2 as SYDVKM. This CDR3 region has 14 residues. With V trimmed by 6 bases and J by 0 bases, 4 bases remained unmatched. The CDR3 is CASSTGQYQETQYF. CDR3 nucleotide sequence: TGTGCCAGCAGCACGGGACAGTACCAAGAGACCCAGTACTTC.

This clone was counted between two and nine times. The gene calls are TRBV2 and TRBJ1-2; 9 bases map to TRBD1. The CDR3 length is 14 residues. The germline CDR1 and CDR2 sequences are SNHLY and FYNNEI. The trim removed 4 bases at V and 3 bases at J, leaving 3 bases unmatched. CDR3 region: CASSGTGGDYGYTF. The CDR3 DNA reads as TGTGCCAGCAGTGGAACAGGGGGCGACTATGGCTACACCTTC.

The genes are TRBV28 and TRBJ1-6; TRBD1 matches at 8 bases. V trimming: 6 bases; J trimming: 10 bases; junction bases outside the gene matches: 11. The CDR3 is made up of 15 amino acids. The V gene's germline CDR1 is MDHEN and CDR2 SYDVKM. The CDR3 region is CASSARTGRGSPLHF. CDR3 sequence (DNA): TGTGCCAGCAGCGCCCGGACAGGGCGTGGGTCACCCCTCCACTTT.

The CDR3 DNA reads TGTGCCAGCAGCCATTCAGGGGGGAATGGAAACACCATATATTTT. Residues: CASSHSGGNGNTIYF. The genes are TRBV27 and TRBJ1-3; 7 nucleotides match TRBD1. The CDR3 covers 15 residues. V shed 6 bases and J 3 bases; nucleotides not matched to a gene: 8. Germline V CDR1 and CDR2: MNHEY, SMNVEV (reference sequence).